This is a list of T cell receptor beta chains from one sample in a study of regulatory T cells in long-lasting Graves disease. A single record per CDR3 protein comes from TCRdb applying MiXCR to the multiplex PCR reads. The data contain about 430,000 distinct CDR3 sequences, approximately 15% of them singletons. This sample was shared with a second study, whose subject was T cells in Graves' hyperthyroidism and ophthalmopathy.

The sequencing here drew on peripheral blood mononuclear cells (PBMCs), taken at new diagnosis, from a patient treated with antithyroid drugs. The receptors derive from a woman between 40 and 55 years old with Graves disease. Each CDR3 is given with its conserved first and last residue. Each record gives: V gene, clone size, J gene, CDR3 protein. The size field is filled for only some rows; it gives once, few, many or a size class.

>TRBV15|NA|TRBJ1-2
CATSRDGEGLPHGYTF
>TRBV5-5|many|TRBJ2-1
CASSFGPNQGNEQFF
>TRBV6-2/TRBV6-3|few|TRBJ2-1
CASSPNREQYNEQFF
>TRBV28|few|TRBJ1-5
CASTHRDYYYQPQHF
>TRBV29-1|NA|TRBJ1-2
CGVESIPGTVWYGYTF
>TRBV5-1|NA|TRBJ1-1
CTSSSTAQGSTEAFF
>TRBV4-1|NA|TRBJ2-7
CASSQDRGTQGENSYEQYF
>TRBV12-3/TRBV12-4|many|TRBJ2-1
CASSLTPPWGTSSYNEQFF
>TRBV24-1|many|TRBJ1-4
CATSDPTGGEDEKLFF
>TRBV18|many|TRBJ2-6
CASSPPGQGANGANVLTF
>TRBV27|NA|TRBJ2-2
CASSPRQGVTGELFF
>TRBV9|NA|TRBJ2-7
CASSVGSTAYEQYF